A selection of T cell receptor beta chains follows, all from one sample in a study of shared clonotypes between healthy human individuals. Data came from immunoSEQ multiplex PCR; TCRdb stores just in-frame clones and leaves some out. This sample yields 2 million to 3 million clones, of which about 92% are seen a single time; more than 0.12% belongs to the top ten. The sample comprised naive CD4+ T cells sorted from blood. These receptors were obtained from a man aged 18 to 30 in good health. Both conserved end residues are part of each CDR3. The D gene is left open where the match is weak. Size tells how often a clone was seen (once, few, many) or the class of an expanded clone, and some rows leave it out.

>TRBV6-5|.|TRBJ1-1|.|14
TGTGCCAGCACTGGGGGAGGGGTGGTGACTGAAGCTTTCTTT
CASTGGGVVTEAFF
>TRBV27|once|TRBJ1-2|.|12
TGTGCCAGCAGTTTCCCCGGGGGAGGCTACACCTTC
CASSFPGGGYTF
>TRBV18|.|TRBJ2-5|.|14
TGTGCCAGCTCACCATTAAGTACCAAAGAGACCCAGTACTTC
CASSPLSTKETQYF
>TRBV11-1|.|TRBJ1-5|.|11
TGTGCCAGCAGCTCATGGACACCCCAGCATTTT
CASSSWTPQHF
>TRBV19|.|TRBJ2-1|.|13
TGTGCCAGCCAGGCTAGGGACGACAATGAGCAGTTCTTC
CASQARDDNEQFF
>TRBV28|.|TRBJ1-5|TRBD1|16
TGTGCCAGCAGTTTGCCCAGGGGGCAGGGCAATCAGCCCCAGCATTTT
CASSLPRGQGNQPQHF
>TRBV30|.|TRBJ2-2|.|14
TGTGCCTTATCAACTAGTCGTAGCACCGGGGAGCTGTTTTTT
CALSTSRSTGELFF
>TRBV6-6|.|TRBJ2-1|.|12
TGTGCCACGACACAATCGGTGTATGAGCAGTTCTTC
CATTQSVYEQFF
>TRBV7-9|.|TRBJ1-4|.|17
TGTGCCAGCAGCCCTGCCTGGGAGGAACCAACTAATGAAAAACTGTTTTTT
CASSPAWEEPTNEKLFF
>TRBV7-2|.|TRBJ1-2|.|15
TGTGCCAGCAGCTCCCGCGGGGGAGCTAACTATGGCTACACCTTC
CASSSRGGANYGYTF
>TRBV6-6|.|TRBJ2-5|TRBD1|14
TGTGCCAGCAGACACGCCGGGACAGAAGGGACCCAGTACTTC
CASRHAGTEGTQYF
>TRBV5-4|once|TRBJ2-3|.|14
TGTGCCAGCAACCCCGGCGCCGCCCCGGATACGCAGTATTTT
CASNPGAAPDTQYF
>TRBV7-9|.|TRBJ1-2|.|11
TGTGCCAGCAGCTTCCTATACGGCTACACCTTC
CASSFLYGYTF
>TRBV5-5|.|TRBJ2-7|TRBD1|14
TGTGCCAGCAGCTTGAACAGGGGGAACTACGAGCAGTACTTC
CASSLNRGNYEQYF
>TRBV19|.|TRBJ1-2|TRBD1|13
TGTGCCAGTAGTATCAGACAGGGGGATGGCTACACCTTC
CASSIRQGDGYTF
>TRBV7-2|.|TRBJ2-5|TRBD2|16
TGTGCCAGCAGCCTAAGGGGACTAGCGGGAATAGAGACCCAGTACTTC
CASSLRGLAGIETQYF
>TRBV18|.|TRBJ1-1|TRBD1|16
TGTGCCAGCTCACCGGAGGACAGGGGGAAGAACACTGAAGCTTTCTTT
CASSPEDRGKNTEAFF
>TRBV10-3|.|TRBJ1-2|.|15
TGTGCCATCAGTGAGTCGGGGACGGATAACTATGGCTACACCTTC
CAISESGTDNYGYTF
>TRBV30|.|TRBJ2-7|.|13
TGTGCCTGGAGTTCCCAGGGAAGCAACGAGCAGTACTTC
CAWSSQGSNEQYF
>TRBV7-2|.|TRBJ2-7|.|14
TGTGCCAGCAGCTCAAGCGCAGGTCTTTACGAGCAGTACTTC
CASSSSAGLYEQYF
>TRBV5-1|once|TRBJ2-7|TRBD2|16
TGCGCCAGCAGCTTCCTAGGCGGGAGTTCATCCTACGAGCAGTACTTC
CASSFLGGSSSYEQYF